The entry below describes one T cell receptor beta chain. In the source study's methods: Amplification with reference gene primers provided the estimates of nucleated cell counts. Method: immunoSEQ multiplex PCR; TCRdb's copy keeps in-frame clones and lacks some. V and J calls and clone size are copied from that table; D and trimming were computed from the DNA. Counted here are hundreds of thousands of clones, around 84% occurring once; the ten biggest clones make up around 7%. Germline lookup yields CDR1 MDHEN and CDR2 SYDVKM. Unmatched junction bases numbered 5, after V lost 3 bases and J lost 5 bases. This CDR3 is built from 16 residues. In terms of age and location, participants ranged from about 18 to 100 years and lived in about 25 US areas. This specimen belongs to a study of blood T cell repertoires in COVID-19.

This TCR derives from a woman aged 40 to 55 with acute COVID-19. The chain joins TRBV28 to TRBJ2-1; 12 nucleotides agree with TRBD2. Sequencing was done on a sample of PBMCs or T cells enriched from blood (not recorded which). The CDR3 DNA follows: TGTGCCAGCAGTTTCCAACTAGCGGGGGGAAACAATGAGCAGTTCTTC. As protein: CASSFQLAGGNNEQFF.